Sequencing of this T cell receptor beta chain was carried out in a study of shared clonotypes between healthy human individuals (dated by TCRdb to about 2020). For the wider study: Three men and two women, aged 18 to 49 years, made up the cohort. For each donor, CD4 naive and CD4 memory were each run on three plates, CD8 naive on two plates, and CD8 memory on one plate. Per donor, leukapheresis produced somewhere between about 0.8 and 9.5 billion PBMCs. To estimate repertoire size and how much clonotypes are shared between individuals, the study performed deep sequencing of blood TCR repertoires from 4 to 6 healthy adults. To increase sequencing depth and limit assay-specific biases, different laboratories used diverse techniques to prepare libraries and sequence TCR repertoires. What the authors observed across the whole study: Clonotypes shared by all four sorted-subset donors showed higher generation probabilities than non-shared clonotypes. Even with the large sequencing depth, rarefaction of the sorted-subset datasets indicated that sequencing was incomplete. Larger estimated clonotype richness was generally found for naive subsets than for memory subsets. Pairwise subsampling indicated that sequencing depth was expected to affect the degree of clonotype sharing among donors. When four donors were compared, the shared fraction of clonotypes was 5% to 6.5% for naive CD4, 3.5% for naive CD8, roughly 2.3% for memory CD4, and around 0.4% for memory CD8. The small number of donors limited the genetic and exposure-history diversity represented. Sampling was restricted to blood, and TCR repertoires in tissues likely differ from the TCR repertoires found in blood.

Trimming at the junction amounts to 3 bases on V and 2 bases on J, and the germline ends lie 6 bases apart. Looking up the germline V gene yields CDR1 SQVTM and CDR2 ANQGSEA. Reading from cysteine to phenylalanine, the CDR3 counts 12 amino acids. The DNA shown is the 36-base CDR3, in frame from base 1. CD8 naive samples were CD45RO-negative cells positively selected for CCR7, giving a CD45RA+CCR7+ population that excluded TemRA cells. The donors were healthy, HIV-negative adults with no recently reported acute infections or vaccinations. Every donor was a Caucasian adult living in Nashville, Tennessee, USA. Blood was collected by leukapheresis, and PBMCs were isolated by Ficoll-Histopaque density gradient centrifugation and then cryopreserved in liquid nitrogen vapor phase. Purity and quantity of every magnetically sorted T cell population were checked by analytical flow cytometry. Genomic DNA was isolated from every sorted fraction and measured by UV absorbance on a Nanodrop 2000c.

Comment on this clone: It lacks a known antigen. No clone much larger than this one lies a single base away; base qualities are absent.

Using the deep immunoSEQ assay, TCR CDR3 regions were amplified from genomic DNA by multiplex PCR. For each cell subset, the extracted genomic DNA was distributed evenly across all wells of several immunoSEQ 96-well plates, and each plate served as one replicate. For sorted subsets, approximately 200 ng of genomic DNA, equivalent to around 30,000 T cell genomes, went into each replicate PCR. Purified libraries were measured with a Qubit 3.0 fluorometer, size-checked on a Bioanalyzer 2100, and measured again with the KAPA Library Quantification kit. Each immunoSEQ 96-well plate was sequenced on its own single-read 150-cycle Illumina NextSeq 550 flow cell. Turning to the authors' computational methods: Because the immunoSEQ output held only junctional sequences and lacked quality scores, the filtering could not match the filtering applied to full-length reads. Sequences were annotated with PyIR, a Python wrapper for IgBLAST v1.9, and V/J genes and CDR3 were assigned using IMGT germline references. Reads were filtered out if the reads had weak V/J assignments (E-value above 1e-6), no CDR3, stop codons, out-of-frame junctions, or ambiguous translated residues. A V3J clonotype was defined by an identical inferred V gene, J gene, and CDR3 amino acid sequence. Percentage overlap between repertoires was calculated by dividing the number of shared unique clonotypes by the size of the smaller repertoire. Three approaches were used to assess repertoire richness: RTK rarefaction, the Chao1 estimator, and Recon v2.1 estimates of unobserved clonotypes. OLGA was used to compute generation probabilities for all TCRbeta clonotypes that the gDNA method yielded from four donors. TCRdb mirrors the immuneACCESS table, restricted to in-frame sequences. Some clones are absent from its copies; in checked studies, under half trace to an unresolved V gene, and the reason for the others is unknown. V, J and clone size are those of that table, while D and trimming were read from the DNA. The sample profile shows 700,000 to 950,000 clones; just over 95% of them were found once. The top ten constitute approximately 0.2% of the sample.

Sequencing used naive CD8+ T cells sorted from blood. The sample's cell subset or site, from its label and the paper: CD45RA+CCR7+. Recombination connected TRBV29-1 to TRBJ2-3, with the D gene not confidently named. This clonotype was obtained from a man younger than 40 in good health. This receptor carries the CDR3 CSVDVSTDTQYF. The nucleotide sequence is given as TGCAGCGTTGATGTGTCCACAGATACGCAGTATTTT.